This TCR beta chain was sequenced for a study of shared clonotypes between healthy human individuals. This table comes from immunoSEQ multiplex PCR, and its TCRdb copy is limited to in-frame clones, with some not included. The sample includes 1.6 million or so clones, 95% to 97% of them seen just once. The CDR3 runs 15 residues. V was pared by 8 bases and J by 10 bases, with 24 bases between. Looked up from germline, CDR1 is MGHDK and CDR2 is SYGVNS. The chain is built from TRBV25-1 and TRBJ2-1; D is tentatively TRBD1 or TRBD2 (5 bases each). This receptor was taken from a man aged 25 to 45 in good health. Material: naive CD4+ T cells sorted from blood. Regarding subset: CD45RA+ positively selected. The CDR3 loop reads CASASLPGVRGEQFF. For the CDR3, the DNA is TGTGCCAGCGCATCGCTCCCCGGGGTAAGGGGCGAGCAGTTCTTC.